Shown below are 29 T cell receptor beta chains from a single sample sequenced in a study of T cells in Graves' hyperthyroidism and ophthalmopathy. There were TCR beta CDR3 regions amplified from RNA transcripts. The TCR CDR3 first-round RT-PCR relied on the HTBI primer set. TCRdb reprocessed the multiplex PCR reads with MiXCR, giving one entry per CDR3 protein. This sample yields some 380,000 distinct CDR3 sequences, of which 13% are seen a single time; less than 25% belongs to the top ten. Sample: blood. These receptors were obtained from a man aged 30 to 39 with Graves' hyperthyroidism that later progressed to Graves' ophthalmopathy.

This clonotype was recorded at least ten times. V is TRBV30 and J is TRBJ1-1; perhaps TRBD1 as D (6 bases). V was clipped by 2 bases and J by 5 bases, with 12 bases between them. Germline values: CDR1 GTSNPN, CDR2 SVGIG (reference sequence). The CDR3 sequence is 13 residues long. The CDR3 reads CAWSRGAYTEAFF. The CDR3 nucleotides read TGTGCCTGGAGTCGGGGGGCATATACTGAAGCTTTCTTT. The complete variable domain, with remaining parts taken from reference TRBV30 and TRBJ1-1, reads SQTIHQWPATLVQPVGSPLSLECTVEGTSNPNLYWYRQAAGRGLQLLFYSVGIGQISSEVPQNLSASRPQDRQFILSSKKLLLSDSGFYLCAWSRGAYTEAFFGQGTRLTVV.

This clonotype was observed at least ten times. The CDR3 sequence is CASSLGAREPRNTEAFF. The CDR3 nucleotides read TGCGCCAGCAGCTTGGGCGCACGGGAGCCCAGGAATACTGAAGCTTTCTTT. The V call is TRBV5-1, the J call TRBJ1-1; D not resolved. The CDR3 extends over 17 amino acids. V lost 0 bases, J lost 5 bases, and 20 bases lay in between. Germline-derived CDR1 and CDR2 are SGHRS and YFSETQ.

This clonotype has just a few counts. The J gene is TRBJ2-5, the V gene TRBV5-6, with D perhaps matching TRBD2 (5 bases). Trimming took 1 base from V and 4 from J, leaving 17 bases between them. This CDR3 spans 16 amino acids. CDR1 and CDR2 (germline): SGHDT, YYEEEE. The CDR3 protein is CASSLFASSPRETQYF. DNA for the CDR3: TGTGCCAGCAGCTTGTTTGCTAGCAGTCCCAGAGAGACCCAGTACTTC.

This clonotype has at least ten counts. J is TRBJ2-7 and V is TRBV15, with D tentatively TRBD2 (6 bases). CDR3 length: 17 amino acids. Germline V gene data show CDR1 as LNHNV and CDR2 as YYDKDF (reference sequence). Deletions cut 3 bases from V and 2 bases from J, with 20 bases between. The DNA of the CDR3 is TGTGCCACCAGCAGCGACCATAGCGGTAAGAAGCCCTACGAGCAGTACTTC. It encodes CATSSDHSGKKPYEQYF.

This clonotype was seen a few times. The chain employs TRBV29-1 and TRBJ1-3, with TRBD1 matching over 7 bases. From germline, CDR1 is SQVTM and CDR2 ANQGSEA. V trimming: 4 bases; J trimming: 2 bases; junction bases outside the gene matches: 5. The CDR3 is 14 amino acids. The CDR3 loop is CSVAPGTAGNTIYF. CDR3 nucleotide sequence: TGCAGCGTTGCCCCCGGGACAGCTGGAAACACCATATATTTT.

This clonotype has at least ten counts. The rearrangement uses TRBV7-2 and TRBJ2-7; the D gene could be TRBD1 or TRBD2 (6 bases each). This CDR3 is built from 14 residues. Trimming took 6 bases from V and 3 from J, leaving 15 bases between them. Per the germline V gene, CDR1 is SGHTA and CDR2 is FQGNSA. CDR3: CASSFGGGGYEQYF. The CDR3, as DNA: TGTGCCAGCAGTTTCGGGGGCGGCGGCTACGAGCAGTACTTC.

This sequence joins TRBV20-1 and TRBJ1-1; unclear D gene. CDR1 is DFQATT and CDR2 is SNEGSKA in the germline V gene (reference sequence). The CDR3 totals 13 residues. Trimming removed 0 bases from V and 7 bases from J, with 12 bases in between. CDR3 residues: CSARDVRTFEAFF. CDR3 coding DNA: TGCAGTGCTAGAGACGTCAGGACCTTTGAAGCTTTCTTT.

This clonotype was counted ten times or more. CDR3 amino acids: CASSLLDGRTEAFF. CDR3 in DNA: TGTGCCAGCAGTTTGTTAGACGGGAGAACTGAAGCTTTCTTT. This chain joins TRBV28 and TRBJ1-1; no clear D. There are 14 residues in the CDR3. Germline CDR1 reads MDHEN; CDR2 reads SYDVKM. Deletions cut 3 bases from V and 5 bases from J, with 13 bases between.

Many counts were recorded for this clonotype. The rearrangement joins TRBV2 to TRBJ1-2, with TRBD1 identical over 9 bases. Trimming took 4 bases from V and 4 from J; bases not matched to a gene: 7. The germline gives CDR1 SNHLY, CDR2 FYNNEI. The CDR3 is 15 residues long. The CDR3 DNA is TGTGCCAGCAGTGTTTCGGACAGGGGCCTCTATGGCTACACCTTC. Protein product: CASSVSDRGLYGYTF.

This clonotype was counted between two and nine times. The chain carries TRBV6-1 and TRBJ2-3; no clear D gene. The germline V gene encodes CDR1 MNHNS and CDR2 SASEGT. V was pared by 4 bases and J by 6 bases, with 8 bases between. CDR3 length equals 12 residues. CDR3 coding DNA: TGTGCCAGCAGTGGCCGGCTTGATACGCAGTATTTT. Translating gives CASSGRLDTQYF.

This clonotype was counted ten times or more. For the CDR3, the DNA is TGTGCCAGCAGTCCGGGGATCACAGATACGCAGTATTTT. The encoded protein is CASSPGITDTQYF. This chain uses TRBV28 with TRBJ2-3; maybe TRBD2 (5 bases). Trimming pared 5 bases from V and 2 bases from J, leaving 8 bases between. Germline assignment: CDR1 MDHEN and CDR2 SYDVKM. The CDR3 length is 13 residues.

The chain carries TRBV5-1 and TRBJ2-5; the match to TRBD2 covers 10 bases. CDR1 and CDR2 from the germline V gene are SGHRS and YFSETQ. The CDR3 covers 16 residues. V lost 3 bases and J lost 3; bases outside the gene matches: 8. This CDR3 is CASSYPSGTSEETQYF. The CDR3 DNA is TGCGCCAGCAGCTACCCCTCCGGGACTAGCGAAGAGACCCAGTACTTC.

Many counts were recorded for this clonotype. The chain employs TRBV3-1 and TRBJ2-7, with 10 bases aligning to TRBD1. V was clipped by 6 bases and J by 3 bases; unmatched bases: 5. The CDR3 loop spans 14 amino acids. Germline V gene sequence: CDR1 LGHDT, CDR2 YNNKEL (reference sequence). Here the CDR3 DNA reads TGTGCCAGCAGTCCCGGGACAGGGGTCTACGAGCAGTACTTC. It yields the protein CASSPGTGVYEQYF.

This clonotype has ten or more counts. The chain combines TRBV27 with TRBJ2-7; D unresolved. This CDR3 is 15 amino acids long. Trimming removed 5 bases at V and 5 bases at J, with 19 bases between. The germline V gene has CDR1 MNHEY and CDR2 SMNVEV (reference sequence). The CDR3 DNA reads as TGTGCCAGCAGTGCCGACTTGGCACCATGGGACGAGCAGTACTTC. This translates into CASSADLAPWDEQYF.

Worth noting for this clonotype: This clone may be a read error of a much larger clone one base away. The chain joins TRBV12-5 to TRBJ1-3, with D uncertain. Germline loops: CDR1 LGHNT, CDR2 FRNRAP. The CDR3 loop spans 12 amino acids. This CDR3 is CACGYSGNTIYF. The DNA of the CDR3 is TGTGCTTGTGGTTACTCTGGAAACACCATATATTTT.

This clonotype was seen at least ten times. The chain combines TRBV7-9 with TRBJ1-4; 8 bases are shared with TRBD1. CDR3 length: 15 residues. Germline V lookup: CDR1 SEHNR, CDR2 FQNEAQ (reference sequence). Trimming removed 6 bases from V and 6 bases from J; junction bases left unmatched: 9. CDR3 loop: CASSQAGGYYEKLFF. CDR3 bases: TGTGCCAGCAGTCAAGCAGGGGGCTACTATGAAAAACTGTTTTTT.

This clonotype was seen at least ten times. The chain joins TRBV12-3 or TRBV12-4 to TRBJ1-4; no firm D call. V was pared by 6 bases and J by 10 bases, with 12 bases between. The CDR3 length is 12 residues. The CDR3 is CASSSGIGKLFF. The CDR3 DNA follows: TGTGCCAGCAGCTCGGGGATCGGAAAACTGTTTTTT.

A few counts support this clonotype. The DNA for the CDR3 is TGTGCCAGCAGCTTATTCGGTGGCTACACCTTC. As protein: CASSLFGGYTF. The gene calls are TRBV7-8 and TRBJ1-2; D is unresolved. CDR3 length: 11 residues. V lost 2 bases and J 7 bases, leaving 5 bases between the germline ends. Germline CDR1 reads SGHVS; CDR2 reads FQNEAQ.

In this sample, this clonotype turned up many times. The CDR3 DNA is TGTGCCAGCAGACCATCGACAGGGGGCGGCTACACCTTC. This encodes CASRPSTGGGYTF. The chain couples TRBV6-1 to TRBJ1-2; 10 nucleotides align to TRBD1. Losses at the gene ends were 6 bases for V and 8 bases for J; bases not matched to a gene: 6. Germline V lookup: CDR1 MNHNS, CDR2 SASEGT. This CDR3 has 13 residues.

The chain employs TRBV11-1 and TRBJ2-7; a weak D match, TRBD2 (6 bases). The CDR3 sequence is 14 residues long. V was cut by 5 bases and J by 4 bases, with 15 bases left in between. Germline V lookup: CDR1 SGHAT, CDR2 FQDESV (reference sequence). In DNA form, the CDR3 reads TGTGCCAGCAGCGGCGGGACTGACGGTTACGAGCAGTACTTC. As protein: CASSGGTDGYEQYF.

V and J are TRBV3-1 and TRBJ2-4; 10 nucleotides line up with TRBD2. V was pared by 1 base and J by 0 bases, with 6 bases of the junction left unmatched. Germline CDR1 reads LGHDT; CDR2 reads YNNKEL (reference sequence). The CDR3 length is 18 residues. The CDR3, as DNA: TGTGCCAGCAGCCAAGCTAGCGGGGGATCGCTAGCCAAAAACATTCAGTACTTC. This translates into CASSQASGGSLAKNIQYF.

This clonotype was observed many times. The rearrangement links TRBV5-5 to TRBJ2-5, with 8 nucleotides matching TRBD2. Looked up from germline, CDR1 is SGHKS and CDR2 is YYEKEE (reference sequence). The CDR3 spans 14 residues. V shed 4 bases and J 4 bases; nucleotides not matched to a gene: 6. CDR3 nucleotides: TGTGCCAGCAGCCCGACGGGGGGGCCAGAGACCCAGTACTTC. Protein: CASSPTGGPETQYF.

This clonotype was detected only a few times. A read error may account for a junction end that differs from germline. The genes are TRBV5-6 and TRBJ1-1; D possibly corresponds to TRBD1 (6 bases). The germline V gene has CDR1 SGHDT and CDR2 YYEEEE. This CDR3 region has 12 residues. The DNA of the CDR3 is TGTGCCAGCGGCTTGGACAGTAATGAAGCTTTCTTT. It specifies CASGLDSNEAFF.

The V and J genes are TRBV3-1 and TRBJ2-7; D is possibly TRBD1 (5 bases). This CDR3 contains 15 residues. Trimming stripped 1 base from V and 4 bases from J, with 14 bases between. Germline V lookup: CDR1 LGHDT, CDR2 YNNKEL (reference sequence). The CDR3 region has the DNA TGTGCCAGCAGCCAAGGGTCAGGGAAGGGGTACGAGCAGTACTTC. Its protein is CASSQGSGKGYEQYF.

This clonotype was recorded at least ten times. This rearrangement joins TRBV5-6 to TRBJ2-7; D possibly corresponds to TRBD1 (6 bases). V was pared by 1 base and J by 6 bases, with 14 bases between. CDR1 is SGHDT, CDR2 YYEEEE, per germline. CDR3 length equals 14 residues. Here the CDR3 reads CASSLKAGEGEQYF. CDR3 in DNA: TGTGCCAGCAGCTTGAAAGCAGGGGAAGGCGAGCAGTACTTC.

The sample holds many counts of this clonotype. V usage is TRBV7-6 and J usage is TRBJ2-3; 8 nucleotides match TRBD1. V lost 5 bases, J lost 4 bases, and 5 bases stayed unmatched. This CDR3 is 14 amino acids long. Germline-derived CDR1 and CDR2 are SGHVS and FNYEAQ. The CDR3 bases are TGTGCCAGCAGCACCGGACAGGGACCAGATACGCAGTATTTT. Amino acid sequence: CASSTGQGPDTQYF.

This clonotype has just a few counts. The gene calls are TRBV4-1 and TRBJ2-1; possible D gene TRBD2, 6 bases. The CDR3 sequence is 15 residues long. From germline, CDR1 is MGHRA and CDR2 YSYEKL. Trimming shortened V by 3 bases and J by 7 bases, and 16 bases separated the two germline ends. The CDR3 spells CASSQYRDRGNEQFF. Here the CDR3 DNA reads TGCGCCAGCAGCCAGTACCGGGACCGGGGGAATGAGCAGTTCTTC.

This clonotype was counted ten times or more. V usage is TRBV5-1 and J usage is TRBJ1-2; D is unclear. V was shortened by 0 bases and J by 5 bases, with 5 bases between the two germline ends. The germline gives CDR1 SGHRS, CDR2 YFSETQ. The CDR3 has 12 amino acids. The CDR3 nucleotides are TGCGCCAGCAGCTTGGACCGTTATGGCTACACCTTC. Its protein product is CASSLDRYGYTF.

This clonotype showed up many times. CDR3 sequence: CASSSPTSGSYEQYF. CDR3 bases: TGTGCCAGCAGTTCCCCGACTAGCGGATCCTACGAGCAGTACTTC. V is TRBV6-2 or TRBV6-3 and J is TRBJ2-7, with 9 bases fitting TRBD2. CDR1 MNHEY and CDR2 SVGEGT come from the germline V gene. With V trimmed by 4 bases and J by 1 base, 5 bases remained unmatched. The CDR3 is made up of 15 amino acids.